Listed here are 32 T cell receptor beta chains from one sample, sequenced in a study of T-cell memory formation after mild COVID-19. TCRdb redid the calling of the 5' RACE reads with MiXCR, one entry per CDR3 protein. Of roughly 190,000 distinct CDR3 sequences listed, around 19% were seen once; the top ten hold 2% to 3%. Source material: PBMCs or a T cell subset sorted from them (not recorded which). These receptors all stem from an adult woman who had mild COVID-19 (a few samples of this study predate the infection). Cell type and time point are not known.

CDR3 loop: CSARDVDSPNEQFF. The CDR3 DNA reads TGCAGTGCTAGAGACGTGGACAGCCCAAATGAGCAGTTCTTC. The chain combines TRBV20-1 with TRBJ2-1, with a tentative D call TRBD1 (6 bases). The length of the CDR3 is 14 residues. V was shortened by 0 bases and J by 7 bases, with 13 bases between the two germline ends. Germline CDR1 is DFQATT and CDR2 is SNEGSKA (reference sequence).

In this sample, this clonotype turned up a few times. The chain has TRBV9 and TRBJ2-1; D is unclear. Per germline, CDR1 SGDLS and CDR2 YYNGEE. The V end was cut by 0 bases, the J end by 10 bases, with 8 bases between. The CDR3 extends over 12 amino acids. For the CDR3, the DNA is TGTGCCAGCAGCGTAGCTTTCTACGAGCAGTTCTTC. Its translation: CASSVAFYEQFF.

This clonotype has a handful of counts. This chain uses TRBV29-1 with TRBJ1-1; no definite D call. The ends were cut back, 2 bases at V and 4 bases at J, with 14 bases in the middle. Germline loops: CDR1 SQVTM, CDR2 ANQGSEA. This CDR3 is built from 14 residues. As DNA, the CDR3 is TGCAGCGTTGAAAACCTAGGTGGGGTCACTGAAGCTTTCTTT. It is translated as CSVENLGGVTEAFF.

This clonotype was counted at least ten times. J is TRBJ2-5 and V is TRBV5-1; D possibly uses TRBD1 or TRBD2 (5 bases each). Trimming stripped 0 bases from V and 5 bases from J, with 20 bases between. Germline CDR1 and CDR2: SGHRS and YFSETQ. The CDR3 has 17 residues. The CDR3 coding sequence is TGCGCCAGCAGCTTGGTTTCGGCAGGGTCGTCGGGGGAGACCCAGTACTTC. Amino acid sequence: CASSLVSAGSSGETQYF. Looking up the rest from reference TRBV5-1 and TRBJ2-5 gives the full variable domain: KAGVTQTPRYLIKTRGQQVTLSCSPISGHRSVSWYQQTPGQGLQFLFEYFSETQRNKGNFPGRFSGRQFSNSRSEMNVSTLELGDSALYLCASSLVSAGSSGETQYFGPGTRLLVL.

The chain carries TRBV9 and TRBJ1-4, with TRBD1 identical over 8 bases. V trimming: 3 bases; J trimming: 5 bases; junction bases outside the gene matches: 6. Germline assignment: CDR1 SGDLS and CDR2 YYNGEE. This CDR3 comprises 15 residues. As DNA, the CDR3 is TGTGCCAGCAGCGGATCAGGGGGCGGAAATGAAAAACTGTTTTTT. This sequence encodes CASSGSGGGNEKLFF. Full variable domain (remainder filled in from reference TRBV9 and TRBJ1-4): DSGVTQTPKHLITATGQRVTLRCSPRSGDLSVYWYQQSLDQGLQFLIQYYNGEERAKGNILERFSAQQFPDLHSELNLSSLELGDSALYFCASSGSGGGNEKLFFGSGTQLSVL.

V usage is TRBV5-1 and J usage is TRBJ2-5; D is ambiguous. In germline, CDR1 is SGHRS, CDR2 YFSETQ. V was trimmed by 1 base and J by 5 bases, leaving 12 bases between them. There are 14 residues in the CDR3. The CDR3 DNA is TGCGCCAGCAGCTTGACAGTTTTGAGGGAGACCCAGTACTTC. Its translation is CASSLTVLRETQYF.

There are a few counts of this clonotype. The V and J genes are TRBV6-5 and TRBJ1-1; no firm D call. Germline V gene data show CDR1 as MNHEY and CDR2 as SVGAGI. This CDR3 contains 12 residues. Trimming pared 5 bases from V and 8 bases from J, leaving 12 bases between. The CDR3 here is CASSPPGPEAFF. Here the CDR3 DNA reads TGTGCCAGCAGTCCACCGGGTCCCGAAGCTTTCTTT.

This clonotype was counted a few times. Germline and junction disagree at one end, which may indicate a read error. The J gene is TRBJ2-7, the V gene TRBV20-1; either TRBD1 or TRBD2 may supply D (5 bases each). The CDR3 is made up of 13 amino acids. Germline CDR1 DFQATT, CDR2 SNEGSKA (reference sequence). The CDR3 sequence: CSARADTSYEQYF. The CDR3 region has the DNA TGCAGTGCGAGAGCGGACACCTCCTACGAGCAGTACTTC.

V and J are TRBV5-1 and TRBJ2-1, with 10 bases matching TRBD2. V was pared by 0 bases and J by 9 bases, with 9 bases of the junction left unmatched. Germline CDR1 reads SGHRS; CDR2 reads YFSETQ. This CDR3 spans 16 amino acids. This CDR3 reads CASSLETSGRVGEQFF. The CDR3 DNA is TGCGCCAGCAGCTTGGAAACGAGCGGGAGGGTCGGTGAGCAGTTCTTC.

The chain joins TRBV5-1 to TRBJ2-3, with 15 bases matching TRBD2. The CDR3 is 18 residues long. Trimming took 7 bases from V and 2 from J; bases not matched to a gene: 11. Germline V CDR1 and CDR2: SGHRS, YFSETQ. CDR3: CASRPLGTSGRITDTQYF. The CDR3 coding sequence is TGCGCCAGCCGTCCCCTTGGGACTAGCGGGAGGATCACAGATACGCAGTATTTT.

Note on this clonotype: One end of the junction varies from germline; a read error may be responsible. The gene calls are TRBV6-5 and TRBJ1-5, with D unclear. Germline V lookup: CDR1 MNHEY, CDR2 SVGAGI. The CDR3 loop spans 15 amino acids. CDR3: CSSSYSADSNQLQHF. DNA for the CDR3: TGTTCCAGCAGCTACTCGGCGGATAGCAATCAGCTCCAGCATTTT.

The CDR3 DNA is TGTGCCAGCAGTGACAAAATCGGGGAGCTGTTTTTT. Translating gives CASSDKIGELFF. The chain uses TRBV6-4 and TRBJ2-2; D ambiguous. The CDR3 has 12 residues. Trimming removed 2 bases from V and 7 bases from J, with 5 bases in between. In germline, CDR1 is MRHNA, CDR2 SNTAGT.

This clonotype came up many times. The CDR3 DNA sequence: TGTGCCAGCAGCTTGACAGGGTTTGAAGCTTTCTTT. Encoded protein: CASSLTGFEAFF. This chain links TRBV5-6 with TRBJ1-1; a possible D gene is TRBD1 (6 bases). The germline V gene has CDR1 SGHDT and CDR2 YYEEEE. This CDR3 has 12 amino acids. Trimming left V 1 base short and J 7 bases short, with 8 bases between.

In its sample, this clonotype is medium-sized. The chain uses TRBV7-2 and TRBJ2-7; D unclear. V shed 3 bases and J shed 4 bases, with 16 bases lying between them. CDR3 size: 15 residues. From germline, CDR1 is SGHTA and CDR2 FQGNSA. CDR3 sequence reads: CASSFANSGPYEQYF. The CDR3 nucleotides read TGTGCCAGCAGCTTCGCTAATTCAGGACCTTACGAGCAGTACTTC.

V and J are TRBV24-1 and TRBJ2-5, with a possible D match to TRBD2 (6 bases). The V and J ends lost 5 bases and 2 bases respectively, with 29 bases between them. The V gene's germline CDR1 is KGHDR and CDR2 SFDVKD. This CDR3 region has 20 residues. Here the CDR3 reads CATSATFGGGQDSGQETQYF. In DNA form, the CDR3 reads TGTGCCACCAGTGCGACCTTCGGAGGAGGGCAGGACTCGGGACAAGAGACCCAGTACTTC.

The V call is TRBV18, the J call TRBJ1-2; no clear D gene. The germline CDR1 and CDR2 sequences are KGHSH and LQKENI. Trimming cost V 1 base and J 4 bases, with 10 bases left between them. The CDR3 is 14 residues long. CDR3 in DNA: TGTGCCAGCTCACCACGAGAGGGATCCTATGGCTACACCTTC. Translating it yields CASSPREGSYGYTF.

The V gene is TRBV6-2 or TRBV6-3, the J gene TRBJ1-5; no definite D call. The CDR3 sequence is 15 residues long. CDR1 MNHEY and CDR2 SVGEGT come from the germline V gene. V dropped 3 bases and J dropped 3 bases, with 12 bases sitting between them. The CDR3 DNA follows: TGTGCCAGCAGTTATGGACCCTTGGACAATCAGCCCCAGCATTTT. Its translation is CASSYGPLDNQPQHF.

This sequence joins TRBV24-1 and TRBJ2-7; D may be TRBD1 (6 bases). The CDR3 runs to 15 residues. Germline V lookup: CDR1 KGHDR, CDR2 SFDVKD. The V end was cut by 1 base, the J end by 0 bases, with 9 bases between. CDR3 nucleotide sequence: TGTGCCACCAGTGATTTCGTACAGGGCTCCTACGAGCAGTACTTC. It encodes CATSDFVQGSYEQYF.

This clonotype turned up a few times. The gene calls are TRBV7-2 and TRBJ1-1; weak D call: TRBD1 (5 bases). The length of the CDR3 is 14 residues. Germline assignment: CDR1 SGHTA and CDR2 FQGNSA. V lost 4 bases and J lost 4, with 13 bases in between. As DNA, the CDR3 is TGTGCCAGCAGCTCATCCCCAGGGACCACTGAAGCTTTCTTT. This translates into CASSSSPGTTEAFF.

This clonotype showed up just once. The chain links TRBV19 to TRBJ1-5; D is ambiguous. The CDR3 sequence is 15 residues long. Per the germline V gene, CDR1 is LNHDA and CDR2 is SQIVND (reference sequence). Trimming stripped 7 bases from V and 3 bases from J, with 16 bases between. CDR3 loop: CASTVHDGYNQPQHF. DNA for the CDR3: TGTGCCAGTACTGTTCACGACGGATACAATCAGCCCCAGCATTTT.

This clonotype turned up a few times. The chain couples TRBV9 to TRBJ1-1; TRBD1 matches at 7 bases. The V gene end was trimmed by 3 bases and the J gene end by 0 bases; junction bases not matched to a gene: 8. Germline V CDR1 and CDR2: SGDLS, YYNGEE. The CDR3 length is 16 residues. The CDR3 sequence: CASSAGTARMNTEAFF. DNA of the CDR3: TGTGCCAGCAGCGCGGGGACAGCAAGAATGAACACTGAAGCTTTCTTT. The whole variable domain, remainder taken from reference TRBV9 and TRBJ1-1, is DSGVTQTPKHLITATGQRVTLRCSPRSGDLSVYWYQQSLDQGLQFLIQYYNGEERAKGNILERFSAQQFPDLHSELNLSSLELGDSALYFCASSAGTARMNTEAFFGQGTRLTVV.

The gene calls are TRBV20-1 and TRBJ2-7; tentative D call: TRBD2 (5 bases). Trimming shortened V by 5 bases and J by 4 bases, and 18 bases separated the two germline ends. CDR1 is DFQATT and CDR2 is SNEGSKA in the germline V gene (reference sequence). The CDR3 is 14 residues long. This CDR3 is CSALPPGNWYEQYF. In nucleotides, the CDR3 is TGCAGTGCTCTCCCCCCCGGGAATTGGTACGAGCAGTACTTC.

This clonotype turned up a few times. DNA of the CDR3: TGTGCCAGCAGCATTACTAGAACCGGGGAGCTGTTTTTT. This codes for CASSITRTGELFF. The chain links TRBV11-2 to TRBJ2-2, with a tentative D call TRBD2 (5 bases). CDR1 is SGHAT, CDR2 FQNNGV, per germline. The CDR3 length is 13 residues. Trimming took 5 bases from V and 5 from J, leaving 9 bases between them.

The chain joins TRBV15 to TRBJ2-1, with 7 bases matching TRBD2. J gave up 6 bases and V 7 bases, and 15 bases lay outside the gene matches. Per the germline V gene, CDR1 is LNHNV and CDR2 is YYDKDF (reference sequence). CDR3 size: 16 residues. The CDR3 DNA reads TGTGCCACCACCGACCCGGGGAGGGAGGTGGGCAATGAGCAGTTCTTC. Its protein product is CATTDPGREVGNEQFF.

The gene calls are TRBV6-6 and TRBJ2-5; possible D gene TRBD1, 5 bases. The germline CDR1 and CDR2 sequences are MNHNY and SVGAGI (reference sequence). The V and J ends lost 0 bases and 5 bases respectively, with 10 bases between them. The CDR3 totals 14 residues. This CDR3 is CASSYSKGRETQYF. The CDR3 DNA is TGTGCCAGCAGTTACTCGAAGGGGCGGGAGACCCAGTACTTC.

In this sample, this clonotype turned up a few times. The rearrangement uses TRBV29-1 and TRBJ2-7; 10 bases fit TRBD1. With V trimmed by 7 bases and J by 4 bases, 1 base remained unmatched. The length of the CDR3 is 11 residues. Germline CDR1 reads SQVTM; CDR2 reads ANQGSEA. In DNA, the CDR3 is TGCAGCGCGGGACAGGGGTACGAGCAGTACTTC. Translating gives CSAGQGYEQYF.

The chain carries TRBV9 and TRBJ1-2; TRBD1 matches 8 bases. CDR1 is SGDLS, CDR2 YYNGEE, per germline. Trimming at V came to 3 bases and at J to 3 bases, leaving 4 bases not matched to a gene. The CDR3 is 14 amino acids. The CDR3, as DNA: TGTGCCAGCAGCGGGGCAGGGGGCTACTATGGCTACACCTTC. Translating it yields CASSGAGGYYGYTF.

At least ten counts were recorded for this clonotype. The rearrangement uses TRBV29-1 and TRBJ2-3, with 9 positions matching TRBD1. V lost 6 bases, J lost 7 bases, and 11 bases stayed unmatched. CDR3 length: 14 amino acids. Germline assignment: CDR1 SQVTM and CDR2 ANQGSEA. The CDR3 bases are TGCAGCGTCAAACAGGGGGCCGATCGACATACGCAGTATTTT. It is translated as CSVKQGADRHTQYF.

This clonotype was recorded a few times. This CDR3 is CASGFTLTGDTGELFF. DNA of the CDR3: TGTGCTAGTGGTTTTACCCTGACAGGGGACACCGGGGAGCTGTTTTTT. This chain uses TRBV12-5 with TRBJ2-2, with 8 bases aligning to TRBD1. The CDR3 loop spans 16 amino acids. Germline-derived CDR1 and CDR2 are LGHNT and FRNRAP. V shed 3 bases and J 3 bases; nucleotides not matched to a gene: 6.

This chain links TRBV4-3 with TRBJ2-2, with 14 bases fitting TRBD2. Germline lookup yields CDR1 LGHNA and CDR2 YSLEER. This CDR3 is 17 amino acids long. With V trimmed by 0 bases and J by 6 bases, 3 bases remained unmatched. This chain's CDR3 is CASSQEGLAGGPGELFF. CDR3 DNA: TGCGCCAGCAGCCAAGAAGGACTAGCGGGAGGCCCCGGGGAGCTGTTTTTT.

The DNA for the CDR3 is TGCAGTGCTAGATATAGTGGAAACACCATATATTTT. It is translated as CSARYSGNTIYF. This chain uses TRBV20-1 with TRBJ1-3; D gene uncertain. The CDR3 covers 12 residues. V shed 2 bases and J shed 3 bases, with 5 bases lying between them. The germline CDR1 and CDR2 sequences are DFQATT and SNEGSKA (reference sequence).

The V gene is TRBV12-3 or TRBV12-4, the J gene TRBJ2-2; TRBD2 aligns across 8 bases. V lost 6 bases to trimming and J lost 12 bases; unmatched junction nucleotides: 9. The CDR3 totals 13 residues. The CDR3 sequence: CASSRGGPTKLFF. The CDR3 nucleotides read TGTGCCAGCAGCCGGGGGGGGCCCACGAAGCTGTTTTTT.